This T cell receptor beta chain was observed in a study of blood T cell repertoires in COVID-19. Only in-frame clones appear in the TCRdb table, and some are missing; sequencing was by immunoSEQ multiplex PCR. The repertoire holds about 140,000 clones, with 80% to 85% as singletons. The V gene's germline CDR1 is MDHEN and CDR2 SYDVKM. J lost 5 bases, V lost 7 bases, and 8 bases had no gene match. This CDR3 spans 14 amino acids. Sequenced input: PBMCs or T cells enriched from blood (not recorded which). The rearrangement joins TRBV28 to TRBJ1-2; 9 bases match TRBD1. The receptor was derived from a man between 65 and 85 years old who had been exposed to COVID-19. CDR3 coding DNA: TGTGCCAGCAATCAGGGACAGGGTGTTTATGGCTACACCTTC. Amino acids: CASNQGQGVYGYTF.